This T cell receptor (beta chain) was retrieved from a study of cytomegalovirus exposure and HLA in healthy donors. As to this clone: Its antigen is currently unknown.

Overall study findings and caveats: Later work associated roughly 15,000 TCR beta sequences with HLA alleles at 0.05 false discovery rate.

Primers for the PCR totalled 60 Vbeta and 13 Jbeta. The repertoire was sequenced with immunoSEQ multiplex PCR; TCRdb's copy has only in-frame clones and lacks some. The sample shows 85,000 to 120,000 clones, approximately 80% of them seen only once. Sampled while nominally healthy, donors likely had unrecorded immune exposures. The CDR3 length is 16 residues. Germline CDR1 and CDR2: MGHDK and SYGVNS. Germline trimming cut 2 bases from V and 4 bases from J; bases unmatched to any gene: 6. Sequencing input: PBMCs. This TCR was recovered from a male donor in good health and CMV-seropositive. The chain joins TRBV25-1 to TRBJ1-4, with 8 bases aligning to TRBD1. CDR3 sequence reads: CASSEGGTGFNEKLFF. CDR3 nucleotides: TGTGCCAGCAGTGAAGGCGGGACAGGTTTTAATGAAAAACTGTTTTTT.